The 5 T cell receptor beta chains given below trace back to one sample, sequenced in a study of regulatory T cells in long-lasting Graves disease (dated by TCRdb to the early 2020s). The library was produced with multiplex PCR. Sequenced on an Illumina HiSeq 4000. TCR beta libraries were built with iRepertoire HTBI primers and Arm-PCR amplification of CDR3 regions. TCRdb passed the public sequencing reads through fastp at Q25 and MiXCR, retaining productive beta sequences. Rows are combined by CDR3 protein, so each entry shows the most common genes and DNA. This sample is represented by roughly 420,000 distinct CDR3 sequences; about 17% of them were singletons. The top ten constitute 20% to 25% of the sample. The sample's time point label, in plain terms: newly diagnosed GD, antithyroid drugs for less than 3 months. For both TCR sequencing and RNA sequencing, RNA was extracted from PBMCs in TRIzol.

These same data were also listed under a study on T cells in Graves' hyperthyroidism and ophthalmopathy.

Here the sequenced sample was peripheral blood mononuclear cells (PBMCs), taken at new diagnosis, from a patient treated with antithyroid drugs. The receptors originated from a woman younger than 35 with Graves disease. Donor details come from another sample of the same person, matched by shared clones.

The genes are TRBV12-3 or TRBV12-4 and TRBJ1-2; possible D gene TRBD1, 5 bases. Trimming removed 3 bases at V and 7 bases at J, with 12 bases between. There are 13 residues in the CDR3. The CDR3 is CASSLGDLGGYTF. DNA of the CDR3: TGTGCCAGCAGTTTGGGGGACCTTGGTGGCTACACCTTC.

V and J are TRBV29-1 and TRBJ2-7; perhaps TRBD1 as D (6 bases). Germline CDR1 is SQVTM and CDR2 is ANQGSEA. With 7 bases removed from V and 1 base from J, the gap between germline ends came to 8 bases. The CDR3 loop spans 11 amino acids. The CDR3 here is CSAGQSYEQYF. The DNA of the CDR3 is TGCAGCGCCGGACAGTCCTACGAGCAGTACTTC.

This clonotype was counted at least ten times. Here the CDR3 reads CASSPWEGRNTQYF. Written as DNA, the CDR3 is TGTGCCAGCAGCCCCTGGGAGGGGAGAAATACGCAGTATTTT. This chain connects TRBV28 to TRBJ2-3, with TRBD2 matching 7 bases. The CDR3 loop spans 14 amino acids. With 6 bases clipped from V and 7 bases from J, the junction kept 10 bases outside the gene matches. Germline loops: CDR1 MDHEN, CDR2 SYDVKM. Filled out from reference TRBV28 and TRBJ2-3, the complete variable domain reads DVKVTQSSRYLVKRTGEKVFLECVQDMDHENMFWYRQDPGLGLRLIYFSYDVKMKEKGDIPEGYSVSREKKERFSLILESASTNQTSMYLCASSPWEGRNTQYFGPGTRLTVL.

This clonotype was picked up many times. The genes are TRBV3-1 and TRBJ2-1; the D gene could be TRBD1 or TRBD2 (5 bases each). Trimming left V 1 base short and J 4 bases short, with 8 bases between. This CDR3 is 14 amino acids long. The germline gives CDR1 LGHDT, CDR2 YNNKEL (reference sequence). This CDR3 is CASSQGDGYNEQFF. CDR3 nucleotides: TGTGCCAGCAGCCAAGGGGACGGATACAATGAGCAGTTCTTC.

This clonotype was seen ten or more times. In nucleotides, the CDR3 is TGTGCCAGCAGTTTTAGAGGGGTGTTGAGCTCCTACAATGAGCAGTTCTTC. It translates to CASSFRGVLSSYNEQFF. The rearrangement uses TRBV28 and TRBJ2-1; D may match TRBD1 or TRBD2 (5 bases each). This CDR3 spans 17 amino acids. The V end lost 3 bases, the J end lost 0 bases, and 15 bases lay between the germline ends. Germline values: CDR1 MDHEN, CDR2 SYDVKM.